This section outlines one T cell receptor (beta chain) sequence together with its context. The CDR3 is 15 amino acids. V gave up 6 bases and J gave up 5 bases, with 19 bases separating them. Germline loops: CDR1 SGHTA, CDR2 FQGNSA. As processed by the authors: Reference gene primer amplification yielded estimated nucleated cell counts. Only in-frame clones appear in the TCRdb table, and some are missing; sequencing was by immunoSEQ multiplex PCR. V, J and clone size reflect that table, while D and trimming were determined from the DNA. Of about 70,000 clones listed, 85% to 90% are singletons. This record comes from a study of blood T cell repertoires in COVID-19. Overall study context: The United States, Italy and Spain were the sources of the acute and convalescent COVID-19 samples. The analysed material was cDNA or gDNA that came from T cells, B-cell-depleted T cells, or PBMCs.

This rearrangement joins TRBV7-2 to TRBJ1-2; tentative D call: TRBD1 (5 bases). This TCR was recovered from an elderly woman with active or convalescent COVID-19. Sample: peripheral blood. This chain's CDR3 is CASRPSTVITYGYTF. CDR3 sequence (DNA): TGTGCCAGCAGGCCCTCGACAGTTATCACTTATGGCTACACCTTC. The full variable domain, its missing parts supplied by reference TRBV7-2 and TRBJ1-2, is GAGVSQSPSNKVTEKGKDVELRCDPISGHTALYWYRQSLGQGLEFLIYFQGNSAPDKSGLPSDRFSAERTGGSVSTLTIQRTQQEDSAVYLCASRPSTVITYGYTFGSGTRLTVV.